This T cell receptor beta chain is from a study of blood T cell repertoires in COVID-19. As for the study in general: Samples came from the United States, Italy and Spain, spanning acute and convalescent COVID-19. Sample material is recorded as cDNA or gDNA derived from T cells, B-cell-depleted T cells, or PBMCs.

Germline loops: CDR1 LGHNA, CDR2 YNFKEQ. The CDR3 loop spans 18 amino acids. V lost 0 bases to trimming and J lost 5 bases, with 22 bases between them. Authors' analysis steps: Estimation of nucleated cell counts relied on the amplification of reference gene primers. Libraries were prepared by immunoSEQ multiplex PCR; TCRdb keeps only in-frame clonotypes and omits some of them. The DNA was the basis for D and trimming; V, J and clone size are from that table. The sample lists more than 250,000 clones, around nine tenths occurring once. The gene calls are TRBV4-2 and TRBJ1-2, with D possibly matching TRBD1 (6 bases). Sequences were obtained from peripheral blood. This TCR was sampled from a man in his fifties or sixties with active or convalescent COVID-19. CDR3 amino acids: CASSQDVIRAGVLYGYTF. As DNA, the CDR3 is TGTGCCAGCAGCCAAGACGTTATTAGGGCAGGGGTTCTTTATGGCTACACCTTC.